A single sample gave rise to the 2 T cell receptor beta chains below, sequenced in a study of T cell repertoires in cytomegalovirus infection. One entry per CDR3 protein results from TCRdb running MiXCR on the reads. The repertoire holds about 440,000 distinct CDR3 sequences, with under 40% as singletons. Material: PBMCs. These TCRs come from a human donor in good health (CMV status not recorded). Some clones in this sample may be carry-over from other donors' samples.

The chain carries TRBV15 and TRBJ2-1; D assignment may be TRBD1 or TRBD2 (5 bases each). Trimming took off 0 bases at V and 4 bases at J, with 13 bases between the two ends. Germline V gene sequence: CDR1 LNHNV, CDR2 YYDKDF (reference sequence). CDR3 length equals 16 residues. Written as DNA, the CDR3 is TGTGCCACCAGCAGAGAAAGGGACCCCCTATACAATGAGCAGTTCTTC. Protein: CATSRERDPLYNEQFF.

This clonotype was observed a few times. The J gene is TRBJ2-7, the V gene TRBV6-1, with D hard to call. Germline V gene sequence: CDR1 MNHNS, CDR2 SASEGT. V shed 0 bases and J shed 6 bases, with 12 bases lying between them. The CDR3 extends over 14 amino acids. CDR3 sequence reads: CASSEARTFFEQYF. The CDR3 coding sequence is TGTGCCAGCAGTGAAGCGAGGACCTTCTTCGAGCAGTACTTC.